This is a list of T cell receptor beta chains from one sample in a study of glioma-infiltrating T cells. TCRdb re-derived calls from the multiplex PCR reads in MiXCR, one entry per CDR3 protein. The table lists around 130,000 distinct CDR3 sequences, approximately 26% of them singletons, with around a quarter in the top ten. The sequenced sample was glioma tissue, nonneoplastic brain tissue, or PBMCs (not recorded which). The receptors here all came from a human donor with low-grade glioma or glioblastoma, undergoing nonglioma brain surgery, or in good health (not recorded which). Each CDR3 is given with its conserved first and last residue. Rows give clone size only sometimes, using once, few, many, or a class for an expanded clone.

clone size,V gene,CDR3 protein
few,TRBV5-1,CASSLGVDNEQFF
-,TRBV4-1,CASSAVGRKGYGYTF
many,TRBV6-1,CASSFVVSDTRGDTQYF
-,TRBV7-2,CARTPQGAYTEAFF
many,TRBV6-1,CASSQGSQPQHF
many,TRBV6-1,CASSLQVLVNTNYGYTF
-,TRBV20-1,CSADSLAGNYGYTF
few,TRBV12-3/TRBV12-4,CASASGEAYNSPLHF
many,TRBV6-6,CASSYGGVTEAFF
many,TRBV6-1,CASGRGTNSPLHF
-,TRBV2,CASTLRGDTDTQYF
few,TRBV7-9,CASSSTRGGDTQYF
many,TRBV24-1,CATSDFDTTQYF
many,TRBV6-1,CASTLTGVGEAFF
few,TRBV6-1,CASSPLLAGGQETQYF
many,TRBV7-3,CASSSKRGAQVDTQYF
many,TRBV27,CASRTGFNEAFF
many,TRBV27,CASRRGGSNQPQHF
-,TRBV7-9,CASSVTGDDEAFF
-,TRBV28,CASSETPGTGASPYGYTF
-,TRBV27,CASSLSRRGEKLFF
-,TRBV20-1,CSASTPRETQYF
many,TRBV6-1,CATYPKTGTVNTEAFF
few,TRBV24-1,CATSDRQGDSNEPQHF
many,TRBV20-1,CSAVPGQGDNQPQHF
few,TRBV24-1,CATSDRSGPTNEKLFF
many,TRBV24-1,CATSEHWEPQHF
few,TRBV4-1,CASSQSQEKLFF
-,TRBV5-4,CASSFGGSNQPQHF
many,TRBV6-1,CASSALRETQYF
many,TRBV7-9,CASSLVVAARTDTQYF
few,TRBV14,CASSQETLYQETQYF
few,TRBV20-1,CSARPAVGGEKLFF
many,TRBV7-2,CASSERPSSTDTQYF
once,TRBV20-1,CSARGRTAYNSPRHF
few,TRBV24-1,CATSDPGAGFTDTQYF
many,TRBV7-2,CASSIDGTTNTEAFF
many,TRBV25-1,CATQSGVSEQFF
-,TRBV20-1,CSAPEATGSGTEAFF
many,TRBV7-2,CASSLESRLRGGFTDTQYF
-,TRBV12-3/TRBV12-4,CASSFSTGKDGYTF
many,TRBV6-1,CASSPGPGTDTQYF
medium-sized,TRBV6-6,CASSYGSFGTQYF
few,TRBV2,CARGLAGGLDTQYF
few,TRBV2,CASSSTGNSNQPQHF
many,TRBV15,CATSRAGGRTEAFF
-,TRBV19,CASMPGAHNEQFF
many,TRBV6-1,CASSYGPRSGANVLTF
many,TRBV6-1,CASIPGTSGQETQYF
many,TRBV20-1,CSARVRGSSYNEQFF
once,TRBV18,CASSPPRQPKYQETQYF
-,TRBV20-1,CSAPRGSDTQYF
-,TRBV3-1,CASGLGHQNTEAFF
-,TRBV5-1,CASSLTGYSNQPQHF
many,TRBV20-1,CSARDLSGYSTDTQYF